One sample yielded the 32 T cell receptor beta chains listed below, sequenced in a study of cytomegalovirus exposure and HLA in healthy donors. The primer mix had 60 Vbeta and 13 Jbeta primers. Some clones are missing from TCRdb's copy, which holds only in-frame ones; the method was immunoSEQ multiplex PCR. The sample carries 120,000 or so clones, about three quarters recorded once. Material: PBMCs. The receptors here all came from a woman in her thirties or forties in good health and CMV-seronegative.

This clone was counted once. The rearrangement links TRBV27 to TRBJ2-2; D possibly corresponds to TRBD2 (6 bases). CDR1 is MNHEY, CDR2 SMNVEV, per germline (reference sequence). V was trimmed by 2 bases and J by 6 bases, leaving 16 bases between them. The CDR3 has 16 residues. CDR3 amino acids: CASSLIRGFRAGELFF. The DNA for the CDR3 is TGTGCCAGCAGTTTAATTCGGGGGTTTCGAGCCGGGGAGCTGTTTTTT.

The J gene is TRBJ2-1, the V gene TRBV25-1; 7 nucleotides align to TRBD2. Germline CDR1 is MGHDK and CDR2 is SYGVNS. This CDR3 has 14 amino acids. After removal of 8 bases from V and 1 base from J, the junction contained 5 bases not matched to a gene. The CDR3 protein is CASLTSPSYNEQFF. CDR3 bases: TGTGCCAGCCTGACTAGCCCTTCCTACAATGAGCAGTTCTTC.

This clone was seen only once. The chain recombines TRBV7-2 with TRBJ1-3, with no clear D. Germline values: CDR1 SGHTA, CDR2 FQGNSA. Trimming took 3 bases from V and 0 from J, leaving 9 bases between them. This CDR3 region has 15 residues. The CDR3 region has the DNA TGTGCCAGCAGCTTTTTACACCCCTCTGGAAACACCATATATTTT. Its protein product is CASSFLHPSGNTIYF.

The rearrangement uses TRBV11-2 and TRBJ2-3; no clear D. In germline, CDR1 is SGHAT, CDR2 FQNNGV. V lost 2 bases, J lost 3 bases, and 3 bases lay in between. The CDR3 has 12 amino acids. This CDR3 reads CASSLHTDTQYF. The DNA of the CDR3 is TGTGCCAGCAGCTTACATACAGATACGCAGTATTTT.

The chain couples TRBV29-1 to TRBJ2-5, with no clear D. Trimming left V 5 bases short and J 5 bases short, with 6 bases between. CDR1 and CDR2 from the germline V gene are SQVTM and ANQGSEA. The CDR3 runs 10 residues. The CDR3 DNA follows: TGCAGCGTTCTGAGGGAGACCCAGTACTTC. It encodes CSVLRETQYF.

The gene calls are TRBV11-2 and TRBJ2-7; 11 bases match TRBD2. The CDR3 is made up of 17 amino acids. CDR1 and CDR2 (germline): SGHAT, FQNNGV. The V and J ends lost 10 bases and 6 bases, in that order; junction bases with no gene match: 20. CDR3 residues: CATRGPSGRREGTEQYF. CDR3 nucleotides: TGTGCCACCAGAGGGCCTAGCGGGAGGAGAGAAGGCACCGAGCAGTACTTC.

The CDR3 DNA is TGCGCCAGCAGCTGGGGGGGCAGGGTAGGGGACGAGCAGTACTTC. Protein sequence: CASSWGGRVGDEQYF. The genes are TRBV5-1 and TRBJ2-7; the D gene is possibly TRBD2 (7 bases). Trimming took off 3 bases at V and 5 bases at J, with 18 bases between the two ends. In germline, CDR1 is SGHRS, CDR2 YFSETQ. The CDR3 consists of 15 residues.

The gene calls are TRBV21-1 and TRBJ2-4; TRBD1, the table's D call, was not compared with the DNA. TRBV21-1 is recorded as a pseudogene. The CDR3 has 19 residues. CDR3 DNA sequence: TGTGCCAGCCGAAACCCCAGGGTTTGTCGAGTAGTAGCCAAAAACATTCAGTACTTC. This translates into CASRNPRVCRVVAKNIQYF.

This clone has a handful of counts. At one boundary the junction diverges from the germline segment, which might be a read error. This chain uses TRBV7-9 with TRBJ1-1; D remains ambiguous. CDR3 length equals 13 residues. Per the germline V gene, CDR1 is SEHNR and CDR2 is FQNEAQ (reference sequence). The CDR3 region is CSSSFPPDSEAFF. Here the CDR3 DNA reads TGTTCCAGCAGCTTCCCACCGGACTCGGAAGCTTTCTTT.

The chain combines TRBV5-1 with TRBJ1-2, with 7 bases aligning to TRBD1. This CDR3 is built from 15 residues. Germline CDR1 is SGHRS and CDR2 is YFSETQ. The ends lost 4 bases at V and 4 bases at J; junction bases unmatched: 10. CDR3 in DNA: TGCGCCAGCAGCAACCAAATGGGACAGACCTATGGCTACACCTTC. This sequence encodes CASSNQMGQTYGYTF.

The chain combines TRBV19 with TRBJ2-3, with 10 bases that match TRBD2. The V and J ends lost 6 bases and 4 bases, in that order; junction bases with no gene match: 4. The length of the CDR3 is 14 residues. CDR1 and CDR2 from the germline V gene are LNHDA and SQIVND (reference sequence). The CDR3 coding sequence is TGTGCCAGTAGCCCAGCGGGAGGGGCAGATACGCAGTATTTT. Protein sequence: CASSPAGGADTQYF.

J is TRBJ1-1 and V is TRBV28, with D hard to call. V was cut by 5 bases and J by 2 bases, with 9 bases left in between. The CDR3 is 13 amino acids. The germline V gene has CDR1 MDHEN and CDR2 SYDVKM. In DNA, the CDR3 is TGTGCCAGCAGTAGTCCAGTAAACACTGAAGCTTTCTTT. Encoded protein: CASSSPVNTEAFF.

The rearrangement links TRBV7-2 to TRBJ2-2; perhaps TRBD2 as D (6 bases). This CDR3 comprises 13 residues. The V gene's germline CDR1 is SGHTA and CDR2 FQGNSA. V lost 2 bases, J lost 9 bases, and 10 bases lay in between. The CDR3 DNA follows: TGTGCCAGCAGCTTAAGGAGGGAGTGGGAGCTGTTTTTT. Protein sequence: CASSLRREWELFF.

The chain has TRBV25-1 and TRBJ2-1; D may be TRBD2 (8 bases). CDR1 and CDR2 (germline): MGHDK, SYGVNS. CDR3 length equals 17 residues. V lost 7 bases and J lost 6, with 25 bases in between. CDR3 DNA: TGTGCCAGCACTCCGGGAGGGGGCTCTAGCCTAAGCAATGAGCAGTTCTTC. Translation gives CASTPGGGSSLSNEQFF.

CDR3 loop: CATGTSSYNEQFF. The CDR3 DNA follows: TGTGCCACCGGGACTTCCTCCTACAATGAGCAGTTCTTC. The V and J genes are TRBV7-9 and TRBJ2-1; weak D call: TRBD2 (6 bases). Per the germline V gene, CDR1 is SEHNR and CDR2 is FQNEAQ (reference sequence). The CDR3 consists of 13 residues. V lost 10 bases and J 0 bases, leaving 10 bases between the germline ends.

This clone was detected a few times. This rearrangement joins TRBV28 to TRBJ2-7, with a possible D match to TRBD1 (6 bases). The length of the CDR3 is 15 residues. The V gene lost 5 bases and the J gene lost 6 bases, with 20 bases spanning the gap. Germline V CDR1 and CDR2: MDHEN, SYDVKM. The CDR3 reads CASSVGGRTGSEQYF. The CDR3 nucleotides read TGTGCCAGCAGTGTAGGGGGAAGAACAGGGAGCGAGCAGTACTTC.

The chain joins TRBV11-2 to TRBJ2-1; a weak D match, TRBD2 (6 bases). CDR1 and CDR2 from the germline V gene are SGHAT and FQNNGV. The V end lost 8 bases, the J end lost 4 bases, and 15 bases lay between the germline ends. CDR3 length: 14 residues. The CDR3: CASGLSGGYNEQFF. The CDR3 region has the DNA TGTGCCAGCGGCCTTTCTGGGGGGTACAATGAGCAGTTCTTC.

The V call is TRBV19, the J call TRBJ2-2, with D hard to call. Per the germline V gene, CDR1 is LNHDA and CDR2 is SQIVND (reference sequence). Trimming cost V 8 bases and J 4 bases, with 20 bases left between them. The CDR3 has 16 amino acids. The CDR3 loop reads CASANLIALGTGELFF. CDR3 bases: TGTGCCAGTGCGAATTTGATTGCCCTCGGCACCGGGGAGCTGTTTTTT.

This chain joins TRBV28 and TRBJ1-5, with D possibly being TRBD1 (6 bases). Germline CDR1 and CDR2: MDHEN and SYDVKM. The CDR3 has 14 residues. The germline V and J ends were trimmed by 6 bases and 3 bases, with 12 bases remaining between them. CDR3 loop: CASRITGNNQPQHF. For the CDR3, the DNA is TGTGCCAGCAGAATCACAGGGAACAATCAGCCCCAGCATTTT.

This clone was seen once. The CDR3 loop is CASSTGVTEAFF. CDR3 DNA sequence: TGTGCCAGCAGCACAGGGGTTACTGAAGCTTTCTTT. The gene calls are TRBV6-6 and TRBJ1-1; TRBD1 aligns across 7 bases. Germline V CDR1 and CDR2: MNHNY, SVGAGI (reference sequence). After removal of 6 bases from V and 5 bases from J, the junction contained 3 bases not matched to a gene. The CDR3 contains 12 residues.

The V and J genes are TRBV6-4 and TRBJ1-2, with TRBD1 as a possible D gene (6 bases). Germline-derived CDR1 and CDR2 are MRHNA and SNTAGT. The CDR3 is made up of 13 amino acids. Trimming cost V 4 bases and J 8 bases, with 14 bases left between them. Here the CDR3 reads CASSGGQARGYTF. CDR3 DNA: TGTGCCAGCAGTGGGGGGCAGGCGCGGGGCTACACCTTC.

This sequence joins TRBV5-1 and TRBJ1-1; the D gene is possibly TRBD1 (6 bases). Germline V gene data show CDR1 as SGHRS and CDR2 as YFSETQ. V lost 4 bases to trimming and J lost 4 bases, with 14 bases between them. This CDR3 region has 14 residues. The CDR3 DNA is TGCGCCAGCAGCCCAGAGGGGGGGTTCACTGAAGCTTTCTTT. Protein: CASSPEGGFTEAFF.

Written as DNA, the CDR3 is TGTGCCAGCAGCTCCCTCAACTATGGCTACACCTTC. Its protein product is CASSSLNYGYTF. The gene calls are TRBV7-8 and TRBJ1-2; D unresolved. With 4 bases removed from V and 2 bases from J, the gap between germline ends came to 5 bases. The CDR3 has 12 residues. From germline, CDR1 is SGHVS and CDR2 FQNEAQ. Full variable domain (rest looked up from reference TRBV7-8 and TRBJ1-2): GAGVSQSPRYKVAKRGQDVALRCDPISGHVSLFWYQQALGQGPEFLTYFQNEAQLDKSGLPSDRFFAERPEGSVSTLKIQRTQQEDSAVYLCASSSLNYGYTFGSGTRLTVV.

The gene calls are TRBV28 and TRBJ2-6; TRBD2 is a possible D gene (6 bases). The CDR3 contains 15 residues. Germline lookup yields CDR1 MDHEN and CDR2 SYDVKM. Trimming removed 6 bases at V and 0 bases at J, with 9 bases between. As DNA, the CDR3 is TGTGCCAGCAGGGGCGGGGACTCTGGGGCCAACGTCCTGACTTTC. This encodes CASRGGDSGANVLTF.

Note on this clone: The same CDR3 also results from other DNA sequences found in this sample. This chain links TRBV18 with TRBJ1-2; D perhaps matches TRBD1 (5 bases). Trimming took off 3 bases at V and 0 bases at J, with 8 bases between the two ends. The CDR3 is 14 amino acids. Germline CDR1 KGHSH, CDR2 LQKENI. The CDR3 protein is CASSPGQTNYGYTF. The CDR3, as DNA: TGTGCCAGCTCACCCGGACAAACTAACTATGGCTACACCTTC. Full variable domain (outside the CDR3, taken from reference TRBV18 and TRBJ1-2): NAGVMQNPRHLVRRRGQEARLRCSPMKGHSHVYWYRQLPEEGLKFMVYLQKENIIDESGMPKERFSAEFPKEGPSILRIQQVVRGDSAAYFCASSPGQTNYGYTFGSGTRLTVV.

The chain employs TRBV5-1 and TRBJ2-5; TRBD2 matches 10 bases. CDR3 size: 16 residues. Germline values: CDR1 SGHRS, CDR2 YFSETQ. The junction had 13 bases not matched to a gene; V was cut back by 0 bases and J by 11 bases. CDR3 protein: CASSLVAGGARLKQYF. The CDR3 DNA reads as TGCGCCAGCAGCTTGGTAGCGGGGGGAGCGCGCCTCAAGCAGTACTTC.

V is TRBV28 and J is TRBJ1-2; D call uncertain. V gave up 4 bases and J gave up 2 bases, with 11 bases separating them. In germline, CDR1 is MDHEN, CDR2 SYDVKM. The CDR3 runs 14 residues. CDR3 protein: CASSSYIRNYGYTF. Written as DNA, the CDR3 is TGTGCCAGCAGTTCGTACATCCGAAACTATGGCTACACCTTC.

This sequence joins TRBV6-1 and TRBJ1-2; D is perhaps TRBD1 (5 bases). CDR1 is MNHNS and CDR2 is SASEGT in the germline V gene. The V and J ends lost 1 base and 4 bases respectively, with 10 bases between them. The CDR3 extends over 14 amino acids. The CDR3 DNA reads TGTGCCAGCAGTGAAGGGGGGGGGACCTATGGCTACACCTTC. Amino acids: CASSEGGGTYGYTF.

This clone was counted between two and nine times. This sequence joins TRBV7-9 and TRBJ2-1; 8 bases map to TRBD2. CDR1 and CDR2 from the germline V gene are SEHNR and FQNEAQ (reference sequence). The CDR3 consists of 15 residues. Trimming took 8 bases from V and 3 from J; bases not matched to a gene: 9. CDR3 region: CASAARGAGYNEQFF. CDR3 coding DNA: TGTGCCAGCGCCGCGCGGGGGGCTGGCTACAATGAGCAGTTCTTC.

The CDR3 protein is CASSDPTTNEKLFF. The CDR3 nucleotides are TGTGCCAGCAGTGATCCTACAACTAATGAAAAACTGTTTTTT. The rearrangement joins TRBV2 to TRBJ1-4; D call uncertain. The CDR3 has 14 amino acids. Trimming removed 3 bases from V and 0 bases from J, with 5 bases in between. Germline V CDR1 and CDR2: SNHLY, FYNNEI.

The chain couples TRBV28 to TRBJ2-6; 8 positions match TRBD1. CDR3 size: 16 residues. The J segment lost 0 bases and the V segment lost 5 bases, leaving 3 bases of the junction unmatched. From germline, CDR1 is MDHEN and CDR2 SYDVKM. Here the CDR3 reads CASSDRGISGANVLTF. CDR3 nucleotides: TGTGCCAGCAGTGACAGGGGAATCTCTGGGGCCAACGTCCTGACTTTC.

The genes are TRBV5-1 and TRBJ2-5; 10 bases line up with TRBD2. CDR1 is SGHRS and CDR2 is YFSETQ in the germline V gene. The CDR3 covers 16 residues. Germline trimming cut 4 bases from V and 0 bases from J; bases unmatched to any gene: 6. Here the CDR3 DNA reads TGCGCCAGCAGCAAGGGGACTAGCGAGTACCAAGAGACCCAGTACTTC. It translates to CASSKGTSEYQETQYF.